Listed here are 9 T cell receptor beta chains from one sample, sequenced in a study of lymphopenia after photon versus proton radiotherapy. This table comes from immunoSEQ multiplex PCR, and its TCRdb copy is limited to in-frame clones, with some not included. The repertoire includes some 45,000 clones, under 85% of them detected once, and roughly 23% sits in the top ten. Sample: peripheral blood, taken from a patient treated with proton-based radiotherapy. Receptors were obtained from a woman in her 70s with pancreatic cancer.

The CDR3 nucleotides are TGCGCCAGCAGCTCCTTAGCGGAAGAGACCCAGTACTTC. Its protein product is CASSSLAEETQYF. The chain recombines TRBV5-1 with TRBJ2-5, with a tentative D call TRBD2 (6 bases). Germline V gives CDR1 SGHRS, CDR2 YFSETQ. The CDR3 sequence is 13 residues long. Trimming took off 3 bases at V and 3 bases at J, with 9 bases between the two ends.

This chain uses TRBV7-9 with TRBJ2-7; D is ambiguous. The CDR3 runs 16 residues. Germline V gives CDR1 SEHNR, CDR2 FQNEAQ (reference sequence). V was cut by 5 bases and J by 5 bases, with 22 bases left in between. The CDR3 sequence: CASSPARGRQTDEQYF. The CDR3 nucleotides are TGTGCCAGCAGCCCCGCCCGAGGTCGCCAAACCGACGAGCAGTACTTC.

The J gene is TRBJ1-1, the V gene TRBV19, with no clear D. Trimming removed 7 bases at V and 3 bases at J, with 12 bases between. Germline V gives CDR1 LNHDA, CDR2 SQIVND (reference sequence). CDR3 length equals 13 residues. CDR3 bases: TGTGCCAGTAAGGATGAGGTTGACACTGAAGCTTTCTTT. Its translation is CASKDEVDTEAFF.

For the CDR3, the DNA is TGTGCCAGCAGCCACTGGGACTTACAAGAGACCCAGTACTTC. Translated, it gives CASSHWDLQETQYF. This chain uses TRBV14 with TRBJ2-5; D possibly corresponds to TRBD2 (6 bases). Germline assignment: CDR1 SGHDN and CDR2 FVKESK. Between the trimmed V and J ends, which lost 3 bases and 2 bases, there was a span of 10 bases. The CDR3 extends over 14 amino acids.

The V call is TRBV7-9, the J call TRBJ2-7; 7 bases match TRBD1. The CDR3 spans 16 residues. Germline CDR1 and CDR2: SEHNR and FQNEAQ (reference sequence). Germline trimming cut 1 base from V and 3 bases from J; bases unmatched to any gene: 9. This CDR3 is CASSLGRGTVDYEQYF. CDR3 DNA: TGTGCCAGCAGCTTAGGGAGAGGGACAGTAGACTACGAGCAGTACTTC.

The chain combines TRBV4-1 with TRBJ1-6; D is undetermined. The CDR3 is 17 amino acids. From germline, CDR1 is MGHRA and CDR2 YSYEKL. V was pared by 0 bases and J by 0 bases, with 9 bases between. The CDR3: CASSQDIGGSYNSPLHF. The DNA for the CDR3 is TGCGCCAGCAGCCAAGACATAGGCGGCTCCTATAATTCACCCCTCCACTTT.

The J gene is TRBJ1-2, the V gene TRBV6-4, with 10 bases identical to TRBD1. With V trimmed by 8 bases and J by 2 bases, 8 bases remained unmatched. Germline V gene data show CDR1 as MRHNA and CDR2 as SNTAGT. This CDR3 contains 15 residues. The CDR3 region is CASGPRDRGNYGYTF. In DNA, the CDR3 is TGTGCCAGCGGACCCCGGGACAGGGGAAACTATGGCTACACCTTC.

V is TRBV30 and J is TRBJ1-1; D call uncertain. Germline lookup yields CDR1 GTSNPN and CDR2 SVGIG (reference sequence). Trimming cost V 4 bases and J 6 bases, with 15 bases left between them. The CDR3 is made up of 13 amino acids. In nucleotides, the CDR3 is TGTGCCTGGAAGTACCCCAGTAACCCTGAAGCTTTCTTT. The encoded protein is CAWKYPSNPEAFF.

The rearrangement links TRBV28 to TRBJ2-2; 8 nucleotides align to TRBD1. The CDR3 runs to 18 residues. The V segment lost 2 bases and the J segment 2 bases; nucleotides outside the gene matches: 10. CDR1 MDHEN and CDR2 SYDVKM come from the germline V gene. CDR3 nucleotides: TGTGCCAGCAGTTTAGGAGGAGTGGGGACAGGAAACACCGGGGAGCTGTTTTTT. Translation gives CASSLGGVGTGNTGELFF. Full variable domain (rest looked up from reference TRBV28 and TRBJ2-2): DVKVTQSSRYLVKRTGEKVFLECVQDMDHENMFWYRQDPGLGLRLIYFSYDVKMKEKGDIPEGYSVSREKKERFSLILESASTNQTSMYLCASSLGGVGTGNTGELFFGEGSRLTVL.